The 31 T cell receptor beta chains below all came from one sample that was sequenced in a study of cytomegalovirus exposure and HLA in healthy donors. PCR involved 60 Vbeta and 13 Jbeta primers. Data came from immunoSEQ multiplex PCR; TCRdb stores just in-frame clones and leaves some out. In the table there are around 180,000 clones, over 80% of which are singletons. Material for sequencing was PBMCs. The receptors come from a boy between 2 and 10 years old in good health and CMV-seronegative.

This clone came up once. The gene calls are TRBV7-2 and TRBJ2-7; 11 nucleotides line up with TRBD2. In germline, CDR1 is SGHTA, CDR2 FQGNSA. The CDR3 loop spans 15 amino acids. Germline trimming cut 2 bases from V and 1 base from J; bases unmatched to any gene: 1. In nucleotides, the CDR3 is TGTGCCAGCAGCTTAACTAGCGGGGGTTCCTACGAGCAGTACGTC. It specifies CASSLTSGGSYEQYV.

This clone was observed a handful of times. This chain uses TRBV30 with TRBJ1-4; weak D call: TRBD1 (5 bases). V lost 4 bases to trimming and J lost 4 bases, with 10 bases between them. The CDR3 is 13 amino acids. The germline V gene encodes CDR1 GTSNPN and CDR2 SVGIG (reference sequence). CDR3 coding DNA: TGTGCCTGGAATCCGGGGGGTAATGAAAAACTGTTTTTT. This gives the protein CAWNPGGNEKLFF.

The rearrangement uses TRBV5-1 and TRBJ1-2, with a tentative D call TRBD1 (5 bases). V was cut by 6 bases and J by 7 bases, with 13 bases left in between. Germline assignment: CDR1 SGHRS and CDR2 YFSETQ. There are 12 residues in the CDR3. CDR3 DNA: TGCGCCAGCACCACCCAGGGAAGTGGCTACACCTTC. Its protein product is CASTTQGSGYTF.

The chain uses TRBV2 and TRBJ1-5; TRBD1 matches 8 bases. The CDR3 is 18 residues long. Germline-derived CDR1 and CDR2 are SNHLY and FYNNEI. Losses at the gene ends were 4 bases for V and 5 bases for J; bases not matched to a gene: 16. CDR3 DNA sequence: TGTGCCAGCAGTGCTGTCCCCCAGTCCAGGGGGCAACATCAGCCCCAGCATTTT. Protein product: CASSAVPQSRGQHQPQHF.

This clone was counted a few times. In nucleotides, the CDR3 is TGCGCCAGCCACCAGGGGAGCACTGAAGCTTTCTTT. Protein: CASHQGSTEAFF. The V gene is TRBV5-1, the J gene TRBJ1-1; D perhaps matches TRBD1 (6 bases). V lost 7 bases and J 4 bases, leaving 11 bases between the germline ends. This CDR3 is 12 amino acids long. The V gene's germline CDR1 is SGHRS and CDR2 YFSETQ.

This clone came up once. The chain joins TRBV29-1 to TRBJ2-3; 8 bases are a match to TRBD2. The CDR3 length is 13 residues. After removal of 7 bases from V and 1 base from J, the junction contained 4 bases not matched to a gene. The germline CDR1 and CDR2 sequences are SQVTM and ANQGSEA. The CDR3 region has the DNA TGCAGCGAGAGCGGGGGTCGCACAGATACGCAGTATTTT. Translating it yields CSESGGRTDTQYF.

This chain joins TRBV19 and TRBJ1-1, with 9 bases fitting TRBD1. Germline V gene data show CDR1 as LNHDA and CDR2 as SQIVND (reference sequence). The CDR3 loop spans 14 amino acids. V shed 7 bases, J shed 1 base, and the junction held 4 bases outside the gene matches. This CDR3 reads CASTRGQGNTEAFF. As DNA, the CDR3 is TGTGCCAGTACCAGGGGACAGGGGAACACTGAAGCTTTCTTT.

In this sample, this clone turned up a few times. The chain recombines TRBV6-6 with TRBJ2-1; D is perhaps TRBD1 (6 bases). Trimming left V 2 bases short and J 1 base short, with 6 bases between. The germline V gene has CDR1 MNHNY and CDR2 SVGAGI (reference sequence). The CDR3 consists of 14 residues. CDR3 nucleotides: TGTGCCAGCAGTTACGGGACATCCTACAATGAGCAGTTCTTC. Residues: CASSYGTSYNEQFF.

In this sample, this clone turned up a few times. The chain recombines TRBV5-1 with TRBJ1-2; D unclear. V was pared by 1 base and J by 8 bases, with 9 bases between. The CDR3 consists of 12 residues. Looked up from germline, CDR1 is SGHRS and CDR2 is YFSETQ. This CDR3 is CASSLPMEGYTF. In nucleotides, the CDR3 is TGCGCCAGCAGCTTGCCCATGGAGGGCTACACCTTC.

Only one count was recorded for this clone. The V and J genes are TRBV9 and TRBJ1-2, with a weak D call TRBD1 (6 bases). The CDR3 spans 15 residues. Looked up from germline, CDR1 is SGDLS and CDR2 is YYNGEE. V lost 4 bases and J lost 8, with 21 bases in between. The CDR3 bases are TGTGCCAGCAGCCAACCTATGGGGGGCGGGGGGGGCTACACCTTC. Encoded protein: CASSQPMGGGGGYTF.

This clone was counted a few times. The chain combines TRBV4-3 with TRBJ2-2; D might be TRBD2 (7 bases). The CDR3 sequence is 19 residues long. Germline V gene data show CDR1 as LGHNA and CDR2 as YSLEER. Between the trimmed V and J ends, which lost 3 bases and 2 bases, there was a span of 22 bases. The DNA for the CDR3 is TGCGCCAGCAGCCAGGGGGGGGCTAGCGGTAATTTAAACACCGGGGAGCTGTTTTTT. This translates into CASSQGGASGNLNTGELFF.

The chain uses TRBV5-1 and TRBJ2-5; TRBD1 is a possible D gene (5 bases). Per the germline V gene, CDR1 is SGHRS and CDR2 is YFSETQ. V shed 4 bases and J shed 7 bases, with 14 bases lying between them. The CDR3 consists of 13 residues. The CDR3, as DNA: TGCGCCAGCAGCCCGAAGGGGCAGGGGACCCAGTACTTC. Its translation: CASSPKGQGTQYF.

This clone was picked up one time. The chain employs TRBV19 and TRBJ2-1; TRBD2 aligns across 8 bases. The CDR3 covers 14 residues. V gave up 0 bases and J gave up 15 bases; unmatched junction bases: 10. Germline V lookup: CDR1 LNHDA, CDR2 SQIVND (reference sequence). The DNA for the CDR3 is TGTGCCAGTAGTATAGAGGGACTAGGGTCAATAAGGTTCTTC. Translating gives CASSIEGLGSIRFF.

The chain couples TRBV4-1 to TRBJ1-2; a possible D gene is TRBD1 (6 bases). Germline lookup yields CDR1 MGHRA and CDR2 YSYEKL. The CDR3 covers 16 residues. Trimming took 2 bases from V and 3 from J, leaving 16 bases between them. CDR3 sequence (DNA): TGCGCCAGCAGCCAACTTACAGGGTGGGAAGACTATGGCTACACCTTC. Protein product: CASSQLTGWEDYGYTF.

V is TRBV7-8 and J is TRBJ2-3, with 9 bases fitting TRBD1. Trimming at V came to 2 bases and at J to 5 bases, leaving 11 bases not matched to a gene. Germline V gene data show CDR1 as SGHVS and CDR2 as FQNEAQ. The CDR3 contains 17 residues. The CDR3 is CASSLRPGQGSLDTQYF. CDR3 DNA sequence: TGTGCCAGCAGCTTAAGACCGGGACAGGGATCATTAGATACGCAGTATTTT.

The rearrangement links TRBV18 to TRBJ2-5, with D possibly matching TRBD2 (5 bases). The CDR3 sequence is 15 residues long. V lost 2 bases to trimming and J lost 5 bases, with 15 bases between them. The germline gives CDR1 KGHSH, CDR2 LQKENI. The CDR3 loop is CASSPREGVGETQYF. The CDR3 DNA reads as TGTGCCAGCTCACCAAGAGAGGGAGTCGGGGAGACCCAGTACTTC.

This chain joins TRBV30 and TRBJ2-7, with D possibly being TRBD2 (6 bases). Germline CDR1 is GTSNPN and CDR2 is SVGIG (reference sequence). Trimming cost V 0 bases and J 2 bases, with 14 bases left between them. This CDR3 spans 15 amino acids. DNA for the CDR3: TGTGCCTGGAGTGTAAGCGCTGCGGGGCCCTACGAGCAGTACTTC. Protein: CAWSVSAAGPYEQYF.

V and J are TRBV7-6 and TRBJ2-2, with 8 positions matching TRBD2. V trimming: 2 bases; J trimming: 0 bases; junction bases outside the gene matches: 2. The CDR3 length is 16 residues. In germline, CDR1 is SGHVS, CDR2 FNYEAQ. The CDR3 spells CASSLTGGPNTGELFF. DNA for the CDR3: TGTGCCAGCAGCTTAACGGGGGGGCCGAACACCGGGGAGCTGTTTTTT.

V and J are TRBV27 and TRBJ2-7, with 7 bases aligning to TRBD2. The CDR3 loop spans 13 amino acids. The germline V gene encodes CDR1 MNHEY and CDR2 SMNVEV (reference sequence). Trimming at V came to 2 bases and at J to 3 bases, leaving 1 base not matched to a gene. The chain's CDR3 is CASSLAGDYEQYF. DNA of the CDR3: TGTGCCAGCAGTTTAGCGGGAGACTACGAGCAGTACTTC.

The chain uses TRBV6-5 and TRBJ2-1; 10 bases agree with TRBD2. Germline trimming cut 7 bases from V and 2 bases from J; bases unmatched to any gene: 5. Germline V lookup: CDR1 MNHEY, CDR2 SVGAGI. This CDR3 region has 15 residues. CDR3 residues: CASTKGTSAYNEQFF. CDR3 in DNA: TGTGCCAGCACCAAAGGGACTAGCGCCTACAATGAGCAGTTCTTC.

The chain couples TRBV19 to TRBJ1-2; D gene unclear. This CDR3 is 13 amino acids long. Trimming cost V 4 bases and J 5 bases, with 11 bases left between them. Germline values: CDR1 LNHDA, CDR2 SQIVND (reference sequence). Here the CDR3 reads CASSTETGYGYTF. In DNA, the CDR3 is TGTGCCAGTAGTACGGAGACCGGATATGGCTACACCTTC.

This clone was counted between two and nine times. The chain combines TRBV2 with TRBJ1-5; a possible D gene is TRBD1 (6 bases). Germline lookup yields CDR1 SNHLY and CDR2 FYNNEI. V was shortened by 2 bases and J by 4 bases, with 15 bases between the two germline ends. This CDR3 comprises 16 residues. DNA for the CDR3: TGTGCCAGCAGTGAATCGGGGGGCTGGGGGAATCAGCCCCAGCATTTT. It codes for CASSESGGWGNQPQHF.

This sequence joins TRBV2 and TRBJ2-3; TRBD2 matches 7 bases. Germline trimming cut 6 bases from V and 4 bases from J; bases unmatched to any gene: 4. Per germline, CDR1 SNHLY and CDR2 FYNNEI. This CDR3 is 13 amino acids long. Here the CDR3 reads CASRAGESDTQYF. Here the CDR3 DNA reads TGTGCCAGCAGGGCGGGAGAGTCAGATACGCAGTATTTT.

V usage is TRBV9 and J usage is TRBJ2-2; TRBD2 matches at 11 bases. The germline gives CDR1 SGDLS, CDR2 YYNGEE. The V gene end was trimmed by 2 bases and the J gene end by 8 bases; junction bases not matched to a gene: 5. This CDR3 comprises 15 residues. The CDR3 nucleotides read TGTGCCAGCAGCGTTGGACTAGCGGGTTCTGGGGAGCTGTTTTTT. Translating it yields CASSVGLAGSGELFF. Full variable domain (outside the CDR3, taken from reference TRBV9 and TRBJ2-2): DSGVTQTPKHLITATGQRVTLRCSPRSGDLSVYWYQQSLDQGLQFLIQYYNGEERAKGNILERFSAQQFPDLHSELNLSSLELGDSALYFCASSVGLAGSGELFFGEGSRLTVL.

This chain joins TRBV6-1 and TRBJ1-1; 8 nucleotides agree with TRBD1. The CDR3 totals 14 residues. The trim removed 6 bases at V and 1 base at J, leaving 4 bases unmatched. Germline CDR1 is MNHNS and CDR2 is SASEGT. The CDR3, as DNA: TGTGCCAGCAGCCCCGGACAGGGGAACACTGAAGCTTTCTTT. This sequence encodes CASSPGQGNTEAFF.

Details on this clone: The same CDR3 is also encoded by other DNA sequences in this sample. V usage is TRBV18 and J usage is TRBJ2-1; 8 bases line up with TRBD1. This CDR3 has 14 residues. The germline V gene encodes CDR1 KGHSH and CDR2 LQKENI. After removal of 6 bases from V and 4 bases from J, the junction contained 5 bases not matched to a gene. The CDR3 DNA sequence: TGTGCCAGCTCCCCCGGGACAGGATACAATGAGCAGTTCTTC. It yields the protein CASSPGTGYNEQFF.

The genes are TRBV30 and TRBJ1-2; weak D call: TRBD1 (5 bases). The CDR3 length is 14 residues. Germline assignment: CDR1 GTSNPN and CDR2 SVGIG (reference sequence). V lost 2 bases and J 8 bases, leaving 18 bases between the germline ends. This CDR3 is CAWSRPGLSRGYTF. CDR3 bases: TGTGCCTGGAGTAGGCCAGGGTTATCGCGAGGCTACACCTTC. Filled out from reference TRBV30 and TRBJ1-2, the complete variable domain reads SQTIHQWPATLVQPVGSPLSLECTVEGTSNPNLYWYRQAAGRGLQLLFYSVGIGQISSEVPQNLSASRPQDRQFILSSKKLLLSDSGFYLCAWSRPGLSRGYTFGSGTRLTVV.

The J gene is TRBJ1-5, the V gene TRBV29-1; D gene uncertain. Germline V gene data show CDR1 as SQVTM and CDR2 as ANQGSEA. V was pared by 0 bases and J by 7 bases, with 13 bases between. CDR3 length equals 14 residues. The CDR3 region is CSVEDRGSGQPQHF. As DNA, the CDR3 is TGCAGCGTTGAAGATCGAGGGAGCGGGCAGCCCCAGCATTTT. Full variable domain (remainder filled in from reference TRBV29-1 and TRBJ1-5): SAVISQKPSRDICQRGTSLTIQCQVDSQVTMMFWYRQQPGQSLTLIATANQGSEATYESGFVIDKFPISRPNLTFSTLTVSNMSPEDSSIYLCSVEDRGSGQPQHFGDGTRLSIL.

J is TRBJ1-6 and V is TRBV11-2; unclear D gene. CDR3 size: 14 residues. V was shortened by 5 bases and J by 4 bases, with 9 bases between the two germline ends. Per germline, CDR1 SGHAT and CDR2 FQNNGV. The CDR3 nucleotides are TGTGCCAGCAGCATGACGAGGTATAATTCACCCCTCCACTTT. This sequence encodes CASSMTRYNSPLHF.

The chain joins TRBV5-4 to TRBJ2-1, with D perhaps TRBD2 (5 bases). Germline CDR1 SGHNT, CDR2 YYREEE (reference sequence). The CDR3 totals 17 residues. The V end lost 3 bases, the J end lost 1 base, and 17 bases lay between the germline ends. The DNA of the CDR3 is TGTGCCAGCAGCTCCGGAGAGGGTCAGCGGTCCTACAATGAGCAGTTCTTC. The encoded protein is CASSSGEGQRSYNEQFF.

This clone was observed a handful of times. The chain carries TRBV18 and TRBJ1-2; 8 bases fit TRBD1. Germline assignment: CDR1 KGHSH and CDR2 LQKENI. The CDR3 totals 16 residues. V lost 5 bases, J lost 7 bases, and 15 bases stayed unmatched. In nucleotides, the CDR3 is TGTGCCAGCTCATCCAAAGGGTGGCAGGGGGCATCTGGCTACACCTTC. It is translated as CASSSKGWQGASGYTF.